This TCR beta chain was retrieved from a study of PD-1 blockade in classical Hodgkin lymphoma. Overall study results and limits: Repertoire difference causes, possibly disease activity or prior therapy, remain undefined. Partial responders and progressors had significantly lower baseline TCR diversity. Patients starting nivolumab less than 1 year after ASCT had lower diversity and were excluded from later analyses.

As for this clone: Its specificity is not known.

Clones were sequenced by immunoSEQ multiplex PCR, and TCRdb holds only the in-frame ones, with some missing. This table has fewer than 30,000 clones, 70% to 85% appearing once. The germline V gene encodes CDR1 MDHEN and CDR2 SYDVKM. The CDR3 runs 13 residues. V shed 8 bases and J shed 7 bases, with 15 bases lying between them. Regarding time point: cycle 4 day 1 (C4D1), after less than 7 weeks of nivolumab. All patients experienced relapse after autologous stem cell transplantation, and brentuximab vedotin exposure was variable. Magnetic negative selection purified CD4+ T cells from thawed PBMCs. The chain couples TRBV28 to TRBJ1-5; TRBD1 is a possible D gene (6 bases). This TCR was sampled from a human donor with classical Hodgkin lymphoma. The material was CD4+ T cells from blood, obtained before the fourth cycle of nivolumab. The CDR3 nucleotides read TGTGCCAGCTGTGGGAGGGGGGAACAGCCCCAGCATTTT. Translated: CASCGRGEQPQHF.